This is a list of T cell receptor beta chains from one sample in a study of cytotoxic CD8 clonotypes in ibrutinib-treated CLL. Here immunoSEQ multiplex PCR was the method, and the copy in TCRdb shows in-frame clones only, minus some. This table has over 200,000 clones, around 75% appearing once. Sequenced material: PBMCs, taken after 12 months of ibrutinib treatment. The origin of the receptors is a human donor with chronic lymphocytic leukemia. Each CDR3 is given with its conserved first and last residue. A D gene is named only where the DNA matches it firmly. Some rows have no size entry. The others give once, few or many, or a class for an expanded clone.

abundance,v_gene,d_gene,j_gene,CDR3aa,CDR3nt
.,TRBV5-1,.,TRBJ2-2,CASSLVSGDTGELFF,TGCGCCAGCAGCTTGGTATCGGGCGACACCGGGGAGCTGTTTTTT
.,TRBV19,.,TRBJ1-5,CASSEGPGYQPQHF,TGTGCCAGTAGTGAGGGGCCTGGATATCAGCCCCAGCATTTT
.,TRBV5-4,TRBD2,TRBJ2-7,CASSPGTSSYEQYF,TGTGCCAGCAGCCCCGGGACTAGCTCCTACGAGCAGTACTTC
few,TRBV18,.,TRBJ1-4,CASSVGLLGATNEKLFF,TGTGCCAGCTCCGTCGGTCTCTTGGGGGCGACTAATGAAAAACTGTTTTTT
.,TRBV4-2,TRBD2,TRBJ2-1,CASSQGGLAGMSSYNEQFF,TGTGCCAGCAGCCAAGGAGGACTAGCGGGGATGAGCTCCTACAATGAGCAGTTCTTC
.,TRBV28,TRBD2,TRBJ2-1,CASSSRHGTSGSLGEQFF,TGTGCCAGCAGTTCACGACACGGGACTAGCGGGAGCTTGGGTGAGCAGTTCTTC
.,TRBV7-2,TRBD2,TRBJ2-3,CASSLGVAGDTQYF,TGTGCCAGCAGCTTAGGCGTAGCGGGAGATACGCAGTATTTT
.,TRBV9,.,TRBJ1-1,CASSASLGKAFF,TGTGCCAGCAGCGCCTCCTTGGGTAAAGCTTTCTTT
.,TRBV6-5,TRBD1,TRBJ2-3,CASSFNRGFADTQYF,TGTGCCAGCAGTTTTAACAGGGGATTTGCAGATACGCAGTATTTT
.,TRBV7-2,.,TRBJ2-3,CASSLVGSTDTQYF,TGTGCCAGCAGCTTAGTGGGGAGCACAGATACGCAGTATTTT
.,TRBV11-2,TRBD1,TRBJ1-5,CASSASRGQIGNQPQHF,TGTGCCAGCAGCGCAAGCAGGGGGCAAATCGGCAATCAGCCCCAGCATTTT
few,TRBV2,TRBD1,TRBJ1-5,CASSQYRGGGNQPQHF,TGTGCCAGCAGCCAATACAGGGGAGGAGGGAATCAGCCCCAGCATTTT
.,TRBV11-3,.,TRBJ1-1,CASQPRGGLQNSLGPEAFF,TGTGCTAGCCAGCCGAGGGGTGGGCTACAGAATTCCCTTGGACCTGAAGCTTTCTTT
.,TRBV7-9,.,TRBJ2-7,CASSIRTAYEQYF,TGTGCCAGCAGCATACGGACAGCCTACGAGCAGTACTTC
.,TRBV9,.,TRBJ2-3,CASSVGGGEDTQYF,TGTGCCAGCAGCGTAGGCGGGGGCGAAGATACGCAGTATTTT
.,TRBV10-1,TRBD2,TRBJ2-1,CASSESPGLQPGGSYNEQFF,TGCGCCAGCAGTGAGTCCCCGGGACTCCAACCCGGGGGGTCCTACAATGAGCAGTTCTTC
.,TRBV30,TRBD1,TRBJ1-2,CAWSPGQGASGYTF,TGTGCCTGGAGCCCGGGACAGGGGGCGAGCGGCTACACCTTC
.,TRBV6-5,.,TRBJ1-2,CASSWLGGGYTF,TGTGCCAGCAGTTGGCTGGGGGGTGGCTACACCTTC
.,TRBV5-1,.,TRBJ2-5,CASSPPLGARETQYF,TGCGCCAGCAGCCCGCCCCTGGGGGCTCGGGAGACCCAGTACTTC
.,TRBV6-6,.,TRBJ1-5,CASSPGYFSNQPQHF,TGTGCCAGCAGCCCTGGGTACTTTAGCAATCAGCCCCAGCATTTT
.,TRBV13,.,TRBJ2-3,CASTLRPSTDTQYF,TGTGCCAGCACCCTCCGCCCCTCCACGGATACGCAGTATTTT
.,TRBV7-2,TRBD2,TRBJ2-5,CASSLLLVSGGGETQYF,TGTGCCAGCAGCTTATTGCTCGTGAGCGGGGGAGGAGAGACCCAGTACTTC
.,TRBV7-2,.,TRBJ2-1,CASSFTHSGPLGVNEQFF,TGTGCCAGCAGCTTTACTCACTCAGGACCGCTGGGGGTCAATGAGCAGTTCTTC
.,TRBV30,.,TRBJ2-7,CAWSLVGEQYF,TGTGCCTGGAGTCTGGTCGGCGAGCAGTACTTC
.,TRBV6-5,.,TRBJ1-2,CATSHGANYGYTF,TGTGCCACTTCTCACGGGGCTAACTATGGCTACACCTTC
few,TRBV27,TRBD2,TRBJ2-7,CASSLTGGRNEQYF,TGTGCCAGCAGTTTAACGGGAGGACGGAACGAGCAGTACTTC
.,TRBV30,.,TRBJ1-6,CAWRSLGSYNSPLHF,TGTGCCTGGAGAAGTTTGGGCTCCTATAATTCACCCCTCCACTTT